These T cell receptor beta chains were read from a single sample in a study of shared T cell receptors in the human thymus. The assay was immunoSEQ multiplex PCR, and TCRdb's table has in-frame clones only and misses some. This repertoire shows 450,000 to 650,000 clones, approximately 78% found once; its top ten account for approximately 0.013%. The same data also went into a second study, on human thymus T cells.

The material sequenced was thymocytes. These receptor sequences come from a boy under three years old with a congenital heart defect. CDR3s include the opening cysteine and the closing phenylalanine or tryptophan. Each record gives: clone size, V gene, D gene, J gene, CDR3 DNA, CDR3 protein. D genes are given only for firm matches. Size values are once, few and many counts, or a class for expanded clones, and some rows have none.

-,TRBV27,TRBD2,TRBJ2-7,TGTGCCAGCAGCCGGACTAGCGGAATCTACGAGCAGTACTTC,CASSRTSGIYEQYF
-,TRBV7-2,-,TRBJ2-4,TGTGCCAGCAGCTCCCCGGGGGAAGCCAAAAACATTCAGTACTTC,CASSSPGEAKNIQYF
-,TRBV29-1,TRBD2,TRBJ2-3,TGCAGCGTTGGTCCTAGCGGGAGTAAACTACCGCAGTATTTT,CSVGPSGSKLPQYF
-,TRBV6-5,TRBD1,TRBJ2-3,TGTGCCAGCGGGACCCACAGGGGGCATGCAGATACGCAGTATTTT,CASGTHRGHADTQYF
-,TRBV19,-,TRBJ2-3,TGTGCCAGTAGTAAGGTCGAGCCAACCACAGATATGCAGTATTTT,CASSKVEPTTDMQYF
-,TRBV27,TRBD1,TRBJ1-4,TGTGCCAGCAGTTCCCGGGACAGGGGTGAAAAACTGTTTTTT,CASSSRDRGEKLFF
-,TRBV28,-,TRBJ1-5,TGTGCCAGCAGACCTAGGGGATCTGATAGCAATCAGCCCCAGCATTTT,CASRPRGSDSNQPQHF
once,TRBV7-9,-,TRBJ2-7,TGTGCCAGCAGCCCAGACATCTACGAGCAGTACTTC,CASSPDIYEQYF
once,TRBV7-6,-,TRBJ2-5,TGTGCCAGCAGCCCATCAAGAAGCATGGCCCAGTACTTC,CASSPSRSMAQYF
once,TRBV5-1,-,TRBJ2-1,TGCGCCAGCAGCTTGGGGGCTACAATAAATGAGCAGTTCTTC,CASSLGATINEQFF
-,TRBV30,TRBD1,TRBJ1-1,TGTGCCTCGACAGGGACAAAAAGTACGGACACTGAAGCTTTCTTT,CASTGTKSTDTEAFF
-,TRBV11-2,-,TRBJ2-3,TGTGCCAGCAGGAACGGGAACGGGCAGGTGGTCGGCACAGATACGCAGTATTTT,CASRNGNGQVVGTDTQYF
once,TRBV7-9,TRBD2,TRBJ2-7,TGTGCCAGCAGCTCCGCCCGCGGGAGTAGCGGGAGCTACGAGCAGTACTTC,CASSSARGSSGSYEQYF
-,TRBV15,TRBD1,TRBJ1-4,TGTGCCACCAGCAGTGGGAAGGCCGGACAGGAAGGTTTT,CATSSGKAGQEGF
-,TRBV7-2,TRBD1,TRBJ1-1,TGTGCCAGCAGCTCCCCGACAGGGGGCGGGGGTGACACTGAAGCTTTCTTT,CASSSPTGGGGDTEAFF
-,TRBV6-1,TRBD1,TRBJ1-1,TGTGCCAGCAGCGGGACAGGGGGCATGAACACTGAAGCTTTCTTT,CASSGTGGMNTEAFF
once,TRBV30,TRBD1,TRBJ2-7,TGTGCCTGGGATATCGCTACCGGGACAGGGGGGGCCGAGCAGTACTTC,CAWDIATGTGGAEQYF
-,TRBV6-4,-,TRBJ2-3,TGTGCCAGCAGTGACGCGGCGCCTTTT,CASSDAAPF
-,TRBV19,-,TRBJ2-5,TGTGCCAGTAGTGCCAGCCAGGGTGGGGAGACCCAGTACTTC,CASSASQGGETQYF
-,TRBV5-1,-,TRBJ2-7,TGCGCCAGCGGGGGGAAGACCGGGACGGCTAGCTACGAGCAGTACTTC,CASGGKTGTASYEQYF
-,TRBV9,-,TRBJ2-2,TGTGCCAGCAGCCCAGGGGCTCTTAACACCGGGGAGCTGTTTTTT,CASSPGALNTGELFF
few,TRBV19,TRBD2,TRBJ2-2,TGTGCCAGTAGCACTTTGACTAGCGGGGGGCGGACCGGGGAGCTGTTTTTT,CASSTLTSGGRTGELFF
-,TRBV19,TRBD2,TRBJ2-1,TGTGCCAGTAGTATCCGACTAGCGGGAGTGATAAATGAGCAGTTCTTC,CASSIRLAGVINEQFF
-,TRBV5-6,-,TRBJ2-7,TGTGCCAGCAGCGTCCTCGCGGCGCCCGATTACGAGCAGTACTTC,CASSVLAAPDYEQYF
-,TRBV4-3,TRBD2,TRBJ2-1,TGCGCCAGCAGCCAAGAAGGCGGGAGGAAGGGCTACAATGAGCAGTTCTTC,CASSQEGGRKGYNEQFF
-,TRBV7-2,-,TRBJ2-6,TGTGCCAGCAGCTTAATGGGAGCGGGTAGCTCTGGGGCCAACGTCCTGACTTTC,CASSLMGAGSSGANVLTF
-,TRBV4-3,TRBD2,TRBJ2-3,TGCGCCAGCAGCCAAGGAGGGAGGGCCGGGGATACGCAGTATTTT,CASSQGGRAGDTQYF
few,TRBV9,-,TRBJ1-5,TGTGCCAGCAGCGGTCAAGACAGGCTCCCTTTTGAACAGCCCCAGCATTTT,CASSGQDRLPFEQPQHF
-,TRBV5-1,TRBD2,TRBJ2-1,TGCGCCAGCAGCTTGCGCCGACTAGCCACCAATGAGCAGTTCTTC,CASSLRRLATNEQFF
-,TRBV7-2,TRBD2,TRBJ2-3,TGTGCCAGCAGCTTAGCGGCGGGAGGGCCGCAAGATACGCAGTATTTT,CASSLAAGGPQDTQYF
once,TRBV25-1,TRBD1,TRBJ1-5,TGTGCCAGCAGTGAATCAGGACAGGGAATAAATCAGCCCCAGCATTTT,CASSESGQGINQPQHF
few,TRBV9,TRBD2,TRBJ2-3,TGTGCCAGCAGCCGATTCAAGCGGGAGGGCACAGATACGCAGTATTTT,CASSRFKREGTDTQYF
-,TRBV19,-,TRBJ2-5,TGTGCCAGTAGTATAGGGACAGTAACAAAAGAGACCCAGTACTTC,CASSIGTVTKETQYF
few,TRBV6-5,TRBD1,TRBJ2-5,TGTGCCAGCAGTCAACAGGGGCCCCAAGAGACCCAGTACTTC,CASSQQGPQETQYF
-,TRBV10-3,-,TRBJ1-3,TGTGCCATCAGTGAGAGAGGGTATGGACGGGTCTCTGGAAACACCATATATTTT,CAISERGYGRVSGNTIYF
-,TRBV30,TRBD1,TRBJ1-2,TGTGCCTGGACCCGTGACCCCTACCCGACCGGGACAGGGAACTATGGCTACACCTTC,CAWTRDPYPTGTGNYGYTF
-,TRBV15,-,TRBJ2-1,TGTGCCACCAGCAGTGGTTCGATCCTAGCCCATGAGCAGTTCTTC,CATSSGSILAHEQFF
-,TRBV5-4,-,TRBJ2-7,TGTGCCAGCAGCTTGGACCAGAACTCCTACGAGCAGTACTTC,CASSLDQNSYEQYF
-,TRBV6-5,TRBD2,TRBJ2-7,TGTGCCAGCAGTTATACTAGCGGGAGGGACTACGAGCAGTACTTC,CASSYTSGRDYEQYF
-,TRBV15,-,TRBJ1-2,TGTGCCACCAGCACCCTTCCGGGGGTTGGCTACACCTTC,CATSTLPGVGYTF
-,TRBV5-1,-,TRBJ2-7,TGCGCCAGCAGTGCCGGGGGCGAGCAGTACTTC,CASSAGGEQYF
-,TRBV11-3,-,TRBJ1-2,TGTGCCAGCAGCCTCAGAGGTCTTGGCTACACCTTC,CASSLRGLGYTF
-,TRBV4-2,-,TRBJ2-3,TGTGCCAGCAGCCACCCGCTAGGGTCAGCGGTCGTTTTAGATACGCAGTATTTT,CASSHPLGSAVVLDTQYF
-,TRBV12-5,TRBD1,TRBJ2-7,TGTGCTAGTGGTTTGGTACGGGCCAGGGGGCCTCCCTACGAGCAGTACTTC,CASGLVRARGPPYEQYF
-,TRBV7-8,TRBD2,TRBJ2-1,TGTGCCAGCAGCGTCATAGCGGGATTCTACAATGAGCAGTTCTTC,CASSVIAGFYNEQFF
-,TRBV28,TRBD2,TRBJ2-1,TGTGCCAGCAGACAAGGACTAGCGGGAGGGGAGCAGTTCTTC,CASRQGLAGGEQFF
once,TRBV19,-,TRBJ2-5,TGTGCCAGTAGTCCTCCGACAGGGGAGGGTCAAGAGACCCAGTACTTC,CASSPPTGEGQETQYF
once,TRBV27,TRBD1,TRBJ1-5,TGTGCCAGCAGTTCCCGCCCGGTGGACAGGGGCGTCTATAGCAATCAGCCCCAGCATTTT,CASSSRPVDRGVYSNQPQHF
few,TRBV7-9,-,TRBJ1-3,TGTGCCAGCAGCCTACAGGGAGCTGGAAACACCATATATTTT,CASSLQGAGNTIYF
-,TRBV28,TRBD2,TRBJ2-1,TGTGCCAGCAGTCCGGAGCGGGATCCGCCCTACAATGAGCAGTTCTTC,CASSPERDPPYNEQFF
-,TRBV4-3,TRBD2,TRBJ2-1,TGCGCCAGCAGCCAACGGACTAGCGGGAGGGCCGGAGCCTACAATGAGCAGTTCTTC,CASSQRTSGRAGAYNEQFF
-,TRBV5-4,TRBD1,TRBJ1-2,TGTGCCAGCAGCTTGGGACAGGGGATATATTATGGCTACACCTTC,CASSLGQGIYYGYTF
-,TRBV28,-,TRBJ2-5,TGTGCCAGCAGTTTATGCAAGGTCCCGGAGGGGAGCCTCCAAGAGACCCAGTACTTC,CASSLCKVPEGSLQETQYF
few,TRBV7-2,-,TRBJ2-7,TGTGCCAGCAGCTTAGACAGGGTTTACGAGCAGTACTTC,CASSLDRVYEQYF
-,TRBV6-4,TRBD2,TRBJ2-1,TGTGCCAGCAGTGAAGGGGCGGGAGGCCACAATGAGCAGTTCTTC,CASSEGAGGHNEQFF
-,TRBV6-1,TRBD1,TRBJ1-1,TGTGCCAGCAGTGAATCAGCCCAGGGGGCCCTGAACACTGAAGCTTTCTTT,CASSESAQGALNTEAFF
-,TRBV28,TRBD1,TRBJ1-5,TGTGCCAGCAGTTTACCTAGGACAGGGCACAATCAGCCCCAGCATTTT,CASSLPRTGHNQPQHF
-,TRBV7-2,-,TRBJ2-5,TGTGCCAGCAGCGCGGCGTCAGAGACCCAGTACTTC,CASSAASETQYF
-,TRBV6-6,TRBD2,TRBJ2-1,TGTGCCAGCAGTTGGGGACTAGCGGACCTATACAATGAGCAGTTCTTC,CASSWGLADLYNEQFF
-,TRBV9,TRBD2,TRBJ2-3,TGTGCCAGCAGCGTAGCGGGGCTAGCGGGGATTAGGAGCACAGATACGCAGTATTTT,CASSVAGLAGIRSTDTQYF